This TCR beta chain was captured in a study of cytomegalovirus exposure and HLA in healthy donors. Study-level results: A later analysis reportedly found that, within productive TCRs, an Asian-associated ancestry cluster had fewer N-insertions than the mean observed across the approximately 670 donors. In a later analysis, specific HLA alleles were associated with 15,000 to 20,000 TCR beta sequences at a 0.05 false discovery rate.

Trimming stripped 5 bases from V and 2 bases from J, with 16 bases between. Germline lookup yields CDR1 SQVTM and CDR2 ANQGSEA. The CDR3 extends over 14 amino acids. In the case of this clone: Its antigen is currently unknown.

Primers for the PCR totalled 60 Vbeta and 13 Jbeta. Clones were read by immunoSEQ multiplex PCR, and TCRdb kept only the in-frame ones, dropping some. This table has about 31,000 clones, less than 75% appearing once. The receptor comes from a man aged 40-50 years in good health and CMV-seropositive. Sample: PBMCs. The rearrangement uses TRBV29-1 and TRBJ2-7; no definite D call. CDR3 residues: CSVSREASPYEQYF. DNA of the CDR3: TGCAGCGTTTCAAGAGAGGCGTCCCCCTACGAGCAGTACTTC.